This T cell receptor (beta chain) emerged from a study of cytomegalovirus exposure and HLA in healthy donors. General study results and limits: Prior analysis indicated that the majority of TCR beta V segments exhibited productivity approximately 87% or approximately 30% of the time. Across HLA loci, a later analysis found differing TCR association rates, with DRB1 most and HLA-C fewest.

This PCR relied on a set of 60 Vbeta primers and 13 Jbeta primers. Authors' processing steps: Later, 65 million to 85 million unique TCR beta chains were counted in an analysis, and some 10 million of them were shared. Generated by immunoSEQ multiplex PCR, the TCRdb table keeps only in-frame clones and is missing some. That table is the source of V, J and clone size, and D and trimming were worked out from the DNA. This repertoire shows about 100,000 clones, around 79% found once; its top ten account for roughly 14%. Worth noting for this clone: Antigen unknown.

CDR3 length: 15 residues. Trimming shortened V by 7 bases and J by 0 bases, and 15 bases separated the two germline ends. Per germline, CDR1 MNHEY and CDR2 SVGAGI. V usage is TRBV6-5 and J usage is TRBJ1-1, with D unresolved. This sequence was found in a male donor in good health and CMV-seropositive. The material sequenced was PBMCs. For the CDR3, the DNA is TGTGCCAGCAAGGCGGGAGTCAGGCTGAACACTGAAGCTTTCTTT. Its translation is CASKAGVRLNTEAFF.